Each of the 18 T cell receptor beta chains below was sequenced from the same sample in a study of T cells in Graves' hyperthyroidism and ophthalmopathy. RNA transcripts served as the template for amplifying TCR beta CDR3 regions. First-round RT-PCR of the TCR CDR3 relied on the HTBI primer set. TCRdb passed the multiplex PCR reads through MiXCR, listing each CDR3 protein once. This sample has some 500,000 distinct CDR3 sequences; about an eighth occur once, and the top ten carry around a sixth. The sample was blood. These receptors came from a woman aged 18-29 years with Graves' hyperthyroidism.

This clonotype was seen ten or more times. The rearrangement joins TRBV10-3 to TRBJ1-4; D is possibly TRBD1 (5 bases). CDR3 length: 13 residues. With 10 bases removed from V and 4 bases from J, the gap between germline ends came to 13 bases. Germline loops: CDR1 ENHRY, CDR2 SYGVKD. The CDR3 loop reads CATLDTSNEKLFF. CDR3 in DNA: TGTGCCACCTTGGACACTAGTAATGAAAAACTGTTTTTT.

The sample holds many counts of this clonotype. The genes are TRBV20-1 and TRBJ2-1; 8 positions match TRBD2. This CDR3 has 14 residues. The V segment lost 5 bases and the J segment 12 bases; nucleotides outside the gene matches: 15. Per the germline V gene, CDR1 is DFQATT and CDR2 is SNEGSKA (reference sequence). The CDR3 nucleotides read TGCAGTGCTCATAGTGGGACTAGTAGGAGTTGGCAGTTCTTC. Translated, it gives CSAHSGTSRSWQFF.

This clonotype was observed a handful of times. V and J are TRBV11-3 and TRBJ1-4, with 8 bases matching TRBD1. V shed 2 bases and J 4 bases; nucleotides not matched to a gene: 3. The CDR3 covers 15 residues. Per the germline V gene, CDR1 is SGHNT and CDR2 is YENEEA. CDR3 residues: CASSLRQGLNEKLFF. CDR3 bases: TGTGCCAGCAGCTTAAGACAGGGGCTTAATGAAAAACTGTTTTTT.

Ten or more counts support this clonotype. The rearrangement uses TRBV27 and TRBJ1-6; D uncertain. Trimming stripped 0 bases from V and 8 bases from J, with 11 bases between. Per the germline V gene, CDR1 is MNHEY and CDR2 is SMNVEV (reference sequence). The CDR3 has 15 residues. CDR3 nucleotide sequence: TGTGCCAGCAGTTTATCAAAGACTGGCCATTCACCCCTCCACTTT. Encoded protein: CASSLSKTGHSPLHF.

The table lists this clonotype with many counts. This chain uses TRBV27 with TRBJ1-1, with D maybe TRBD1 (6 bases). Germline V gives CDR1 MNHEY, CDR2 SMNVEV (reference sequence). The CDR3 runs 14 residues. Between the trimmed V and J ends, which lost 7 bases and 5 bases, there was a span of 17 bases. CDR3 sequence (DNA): TGTGCCAGCACCCGGGCCGAGAGGGGGACTGAAGCTTTCTTT. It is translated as CASTRAERGTEAFF.

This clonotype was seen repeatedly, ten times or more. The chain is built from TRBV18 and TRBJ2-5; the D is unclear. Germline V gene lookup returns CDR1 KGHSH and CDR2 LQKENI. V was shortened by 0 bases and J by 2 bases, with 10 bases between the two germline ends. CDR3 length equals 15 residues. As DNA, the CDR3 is TGTGCCAGCTCACCACCGAGTCTCGCACAAGAGACCCAGTACTTC. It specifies CASSPPSLAQETQYF.

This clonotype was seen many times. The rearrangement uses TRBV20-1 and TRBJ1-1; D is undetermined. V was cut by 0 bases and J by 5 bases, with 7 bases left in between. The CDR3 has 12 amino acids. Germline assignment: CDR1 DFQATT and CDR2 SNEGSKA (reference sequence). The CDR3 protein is CSARDSRTEAFF. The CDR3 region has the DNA TGCAGTGCTAGAGACAGCCGGACTGAAGCTTTCTTT.

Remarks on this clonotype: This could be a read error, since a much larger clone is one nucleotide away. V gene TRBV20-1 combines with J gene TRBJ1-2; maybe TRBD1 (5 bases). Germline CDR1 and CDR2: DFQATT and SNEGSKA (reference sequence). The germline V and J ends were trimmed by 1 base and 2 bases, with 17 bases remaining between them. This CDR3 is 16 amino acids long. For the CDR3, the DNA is TGCAGTGCTAGAGGGGGCCGCAGGGAACGGAACTATGGCTACACCTTC. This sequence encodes CSARGGRRERNYGYTF.

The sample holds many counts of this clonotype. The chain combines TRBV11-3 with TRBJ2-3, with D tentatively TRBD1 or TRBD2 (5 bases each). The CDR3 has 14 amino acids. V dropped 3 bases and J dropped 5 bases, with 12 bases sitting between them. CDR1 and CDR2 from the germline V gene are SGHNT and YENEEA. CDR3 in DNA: TGTGCCAGCAGCTTGGGACCCGGGCGAGATACGCAGTATTTT. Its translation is CASSLGPGRDTQYF.

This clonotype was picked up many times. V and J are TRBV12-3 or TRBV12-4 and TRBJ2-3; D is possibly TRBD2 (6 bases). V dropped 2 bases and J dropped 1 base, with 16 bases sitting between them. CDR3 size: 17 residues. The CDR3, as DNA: TGTGCCAGCAGTTTATCAACGGGAGTTATTGGCACAGATACGCAGTATTTT. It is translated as CASSLSTGVIGTDTQYF.

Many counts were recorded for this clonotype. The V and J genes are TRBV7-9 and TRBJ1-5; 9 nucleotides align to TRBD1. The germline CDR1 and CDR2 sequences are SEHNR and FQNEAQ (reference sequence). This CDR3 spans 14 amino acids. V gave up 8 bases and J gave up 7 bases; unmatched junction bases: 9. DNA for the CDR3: TGTGCCAGCCAGGGACAGGGACGATTACAGCCCCAGCATTTT. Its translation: CASQGQGRLQPQHF. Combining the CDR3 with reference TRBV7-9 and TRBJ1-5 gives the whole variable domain DTGVSQNPRHKITKRGQNVTFRCDPISEHNRLYWYRQTLGQGPEFLTYFQNEAQLEKSRLLSDRFSAERPKGSFSTLEIQRTEQGDSAMYLCASQGQGRLQPQHFGDGTRLSIL.

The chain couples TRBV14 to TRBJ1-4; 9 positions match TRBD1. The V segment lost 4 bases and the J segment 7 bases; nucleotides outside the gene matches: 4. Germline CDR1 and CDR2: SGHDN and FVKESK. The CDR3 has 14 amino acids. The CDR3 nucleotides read TGTGCCAGCAGCCTTCCGGGACAGGGTGAAAAACTGTTTTTT. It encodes CASSLPGQGEKLFF. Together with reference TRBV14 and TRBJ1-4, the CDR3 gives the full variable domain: EAGVTQFPSHSVIEKGQTVTLRCDPISGHDNLYWYRRVMGKEIKFLLHFVKESKQDESGMPNNRFLAERTGGTYSTLKVQPAELEDSGVYFCASSLPGQGEKLFFGSGTQLSVL.

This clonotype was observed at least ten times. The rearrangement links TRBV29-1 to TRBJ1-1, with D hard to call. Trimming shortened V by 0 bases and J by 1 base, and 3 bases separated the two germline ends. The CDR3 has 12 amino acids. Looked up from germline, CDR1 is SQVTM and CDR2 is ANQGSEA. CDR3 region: CSVEDGNTEAFF. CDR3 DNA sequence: TGCAGCGTTGAAGATGGGAACACTGAAGCTTTCTTT. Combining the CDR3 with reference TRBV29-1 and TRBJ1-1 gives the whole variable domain SAVISQKPSRDICQRGTSLTIQCQVDSQVTMMFWYRQQPGQSLTLIATANQGSEATYESGFVIDKFPISRPNLTFSTLTVSNMSPEDSSIYLCSVEDGNTEAFFGQGTRLTVV.

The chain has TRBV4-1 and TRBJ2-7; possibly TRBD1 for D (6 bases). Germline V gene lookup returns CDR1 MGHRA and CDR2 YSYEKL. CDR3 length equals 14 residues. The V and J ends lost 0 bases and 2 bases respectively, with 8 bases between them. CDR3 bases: TGCGCCAGCAGCCAAGAGTGGACAGCCTACGAGCAGTACGTC. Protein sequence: CASSQEWTAYEQYV.

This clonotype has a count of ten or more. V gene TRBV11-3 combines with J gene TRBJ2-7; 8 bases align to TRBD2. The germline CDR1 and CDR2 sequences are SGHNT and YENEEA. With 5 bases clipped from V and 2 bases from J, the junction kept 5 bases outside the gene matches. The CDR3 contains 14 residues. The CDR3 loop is CASSHSGEAYEQYF. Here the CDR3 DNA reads TGTGCCAGCAGCCATAGCGGGGAAGCCTACGAGCAGTACTTC.

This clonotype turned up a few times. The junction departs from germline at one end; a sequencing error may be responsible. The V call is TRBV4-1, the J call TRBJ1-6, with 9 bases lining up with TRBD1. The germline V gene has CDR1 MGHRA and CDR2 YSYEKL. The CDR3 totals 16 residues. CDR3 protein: CASSQEGGTGRSTLHF. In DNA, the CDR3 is TGCGCCAGCAGCCAAGAGGGAGGGACAGGGCGTTCAACCCTCCACTTT.

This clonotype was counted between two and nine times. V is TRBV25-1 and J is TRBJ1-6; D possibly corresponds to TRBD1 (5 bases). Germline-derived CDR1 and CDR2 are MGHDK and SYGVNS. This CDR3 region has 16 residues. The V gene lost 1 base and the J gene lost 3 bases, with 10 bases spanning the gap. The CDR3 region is CASSESGARYNSPLHF. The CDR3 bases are TGTGCCAGCAGTGAATCTGGGGCACGCTATAATTCACCCCTCCACTTT.

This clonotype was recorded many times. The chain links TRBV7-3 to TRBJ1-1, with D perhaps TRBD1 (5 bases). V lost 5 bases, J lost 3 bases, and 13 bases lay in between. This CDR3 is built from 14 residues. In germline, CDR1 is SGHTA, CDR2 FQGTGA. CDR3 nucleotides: TGTGCCAGCAGCCCCCGGGGGGGGGACACTGAAGCTTTCTTT. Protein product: CASSPRGGDTEAFF.